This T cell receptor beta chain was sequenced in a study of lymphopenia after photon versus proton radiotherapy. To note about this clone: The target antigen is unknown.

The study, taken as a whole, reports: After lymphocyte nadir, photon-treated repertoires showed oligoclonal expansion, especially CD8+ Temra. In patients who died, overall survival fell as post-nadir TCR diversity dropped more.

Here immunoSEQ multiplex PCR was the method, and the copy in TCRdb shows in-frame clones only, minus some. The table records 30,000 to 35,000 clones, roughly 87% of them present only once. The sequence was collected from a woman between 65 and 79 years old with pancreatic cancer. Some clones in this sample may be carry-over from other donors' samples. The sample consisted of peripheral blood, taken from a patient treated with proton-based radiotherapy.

CDR3 sequence: CASSDRAGSTGELFF. The DNA for the CDR3 is TGTGCCAGCAGTGACAGGGCCGGCAGCACCGGGGAGCTGTTTTTT. The gene calls are TRBV6-1 and TRBJ2-2; D is possibly TRBD1 (5 bases). Germline values: CDR1 MNHNS, CDR2 SASEGT. V dropped 3 bases and J dropped 4 bases, with 12 bases sitting between them. This CDR3 has 15 amino acids.